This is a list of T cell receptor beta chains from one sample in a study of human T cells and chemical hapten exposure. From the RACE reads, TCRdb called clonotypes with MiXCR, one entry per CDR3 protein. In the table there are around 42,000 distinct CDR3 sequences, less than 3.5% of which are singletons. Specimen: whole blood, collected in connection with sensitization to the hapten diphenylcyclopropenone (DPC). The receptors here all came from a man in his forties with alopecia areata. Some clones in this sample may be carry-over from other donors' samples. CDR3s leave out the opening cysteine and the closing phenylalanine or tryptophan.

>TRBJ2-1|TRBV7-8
ASSAQTGTYNEQF
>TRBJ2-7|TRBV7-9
ASSLGLDSYEQY
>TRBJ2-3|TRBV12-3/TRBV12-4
ATAPGGGGTQY
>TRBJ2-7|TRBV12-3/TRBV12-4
ASSSGLGYEQY
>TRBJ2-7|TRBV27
ASSLRSSGGEQY
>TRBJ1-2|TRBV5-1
ASSFTSREPYT
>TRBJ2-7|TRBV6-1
ASILTGGYYEQY
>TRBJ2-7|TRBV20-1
SAALHGTVEQY
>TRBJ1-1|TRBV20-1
SAPDRGAF
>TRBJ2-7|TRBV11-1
ASSPAGTAGEQY
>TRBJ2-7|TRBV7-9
ASSSRDSTPYEQY
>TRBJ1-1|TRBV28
ASSLRPGWNTEAF
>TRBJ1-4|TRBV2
ASRPDSPNEKLF
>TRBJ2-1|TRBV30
AWSVKIGEQF
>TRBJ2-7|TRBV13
ASSSTSGHEQY
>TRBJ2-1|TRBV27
ASSLSSGSHNEQF
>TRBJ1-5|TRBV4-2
ASRGLSNQPQH
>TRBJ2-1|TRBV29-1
SAPPPRAPYNEQF
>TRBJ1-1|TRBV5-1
ASRGVNTEAF
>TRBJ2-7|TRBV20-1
SARGLGISYEQY
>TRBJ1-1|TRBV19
ASSIYNTEAF
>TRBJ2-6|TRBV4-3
ASSQDLGGSERANVLT
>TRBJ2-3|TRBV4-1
ASSQHRTDTQY
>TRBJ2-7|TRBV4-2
ASSQTLGLYEQY
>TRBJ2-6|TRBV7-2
ASSQTNSGANVLT
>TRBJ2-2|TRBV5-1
TSSPKAGTGELF
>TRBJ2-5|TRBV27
ASPPGSWPTQY
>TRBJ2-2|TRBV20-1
SARGLHSTGELF
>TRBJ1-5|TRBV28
ASSFGVFRPQH
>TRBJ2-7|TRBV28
ASSSEAPYEQY
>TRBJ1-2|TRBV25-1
ASSEGNIDGYT
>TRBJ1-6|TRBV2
ASSSGVVNSPLH
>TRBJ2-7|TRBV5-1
ASSYEGKYEQY
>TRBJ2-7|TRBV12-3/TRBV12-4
ASRTSGTSYEQY
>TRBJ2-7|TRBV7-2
ASSRASGSFEQY
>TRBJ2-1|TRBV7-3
ASSLTGAESYNEQF
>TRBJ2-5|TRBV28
ASSLSGETQY
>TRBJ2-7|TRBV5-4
ASSLGLGTDSYEQY
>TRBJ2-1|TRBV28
ASSLGTSNNEQF
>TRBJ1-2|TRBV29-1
SVESTLKGTEPYGYT
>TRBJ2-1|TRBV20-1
SAPPPGRPSYNEQF
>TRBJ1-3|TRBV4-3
ASSQEVGREGNTIY
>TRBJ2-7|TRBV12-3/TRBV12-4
ASSSVRGGIEQY
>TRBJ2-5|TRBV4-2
ASSQDTGLAGETQY
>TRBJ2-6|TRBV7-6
ASSLTTGRGLTGANVLT
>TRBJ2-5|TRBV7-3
ASSPSGTWGETQY
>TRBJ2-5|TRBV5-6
ASKPTYQETQY
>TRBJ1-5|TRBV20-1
SARFRDQSNQPQH
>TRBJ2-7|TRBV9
ASSVAASSYEQY
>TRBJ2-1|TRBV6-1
ASIKLAGHNEQF
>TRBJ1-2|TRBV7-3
ASSFGRRADGYT